This passage covers 3 T cell receptor beta chains from one sample sequenced in a study of T cells in Graves' hyperthyroidism and ophthalmopathy. Amplified TCR beta CDR3 regions came from RNA transcripts. When the TCR CDR3 underwent first-round RT-PCR, the HTBI primer set was used. Via MiXCR, TCRdb re-called the multiplex PCR reads, giving one row per CDR3 protein. Of approximately 380,000 distinct CDR3 sequences in the sample, roughly 19% were seen once. The specimen sequenced was blood. The receptors derive from a young woman with Graves' hyperthyroidism.

This clonotype was seen ten or more times. V and J are TRBV11-2 and TRBJ2-2; the D gene is possibly TRBD2 (6 bases). Trimming left V 5 bases short and J 5 bases short, with 18 bases between. This CDR3 comprises 16 residues. Germline V gives CDR1 SGHAT, CDR2 FQNNGV. The CDR3 protein is CASSLSSRGLTGELFF. The CDR3 nucleotides read TGTGCCAGCAGCCTCTCCTCGCGGGGCCTTACCGGGGAGCTGTTTTTT. Combining the CDR3 with reference TRBV11-2 and TRBJ2-2 gives the whole variable domain EAGVAQSPRYKIIEKRQSVAFWCNPISGHATLYWYQQILGQGPKLLIQFQNNGVVDDSQLPKDRFSAERLKGVDSTLKIQPAKLEDSAVYLCASSLSSRGLTGELFFGEGSRLTVL.

There are many counts of this clonotype. The gene calls are TRBV12-3 or TRBV12-4 and TRBJ1-3, with D unresolved. Trimming took 8 bases from V and 0 from J, leaving 11 bases between them. This CDR3 is 14 amino acids long. The CDR3 region is CASYFQSSGNTIYF. The CDR3 DNA reads TGTGCCAGCTACTTCCAATCCTCTGGAAACACCATATATTTT.

This clonotype was counted at least ten times. This chain connects TRBV5-1 to TRBJ1-1; TRBD1 aligns across 8 bases. The germline V gene has CDR1 SGHRS and CDR2 YFSETQ. The CDR3 has 15 residues. V was pared by 5 bases and J by 7 bases, with 13 bases of the junction left unmatched. CDR3 sequence (DNA): TGCGCCAGCAGACGGGACAGGCTCTCTGGGGATGAAGCTTTCTTT. Amino acid sequence: CASRRDRLSGDEAFF.